These 21 T cell receptor beta chains originate from one sample sequenced in a study of early T cells in non-severe SARS-CoV-2 infection (dated by TCRdb to the early 2020s). Libraries were made using 5' RACE. Instrument used: NextSeq 500. The raw public data were reprocessed by TCRdb itself: fastp quality trimming at Q25, MiXCR clonotype calling, in-frame beta chains only. Rows with a matching CDR3 protein are joined into one entry that keeps the most common DNA and genes. The sample data list about 60,000 distinct CDR3 sequences, and just over 20% of these were observed just once. Of the sample, approximately 15% is held by the ten largest clones. Sequenced here: whole blood, sampled at baseline. Receptors originate from an adult who was a healthcare worker with PCR-confirmed SARS-CoV-2 infection or an uninfected control (not recorded which).

The chain employs TRBV2 and TRBJ2-5, with 9 positions matching TRBD2. CDR3 length: 15 amino acids. Trimming cost V 2 bases and J 5 bases; bases outside gene matches: 6. Germline lookup yields CDR1 SNHLY and CDR2 FYNNEI. The CDR3 loop reads CASSEPLAGTETQYF. CDR3 coding DNA: TGTGCCAGCAGTGAACCGCTAGCGGGGACTGAGACCCAGTACTTC.

The chain couples TRBV10-1 to TRBJ2-7; TRBD1 or TRBD2 may be the D gene (6 bases each). Germline CDR1 is WNHNN and CDR2 is SYGVQD (reference sequence). The CDR3 spans 14 residues. V lost 4 bases and J 2 bases, leaving 12 bases between the germline ends. This CDR3 reads CASSAAGTTYEQYF. The CDR3 nucleotides are TGCGCCAGCAGTGCGGCGGGGACAACCTACGAGCAGTACTTC.

This chain connects TRBV6-4 to TRBJ2-3, with 9 bases that match TRBD1. Germline-derived CDR1 and CDR2 are MRHNA and SNTAGT. The CDR3 spans 17 residues. V gave up 3 bases and J gave up 4 bases; unmatched junction bases: 11. The DNA for the CDR3 is TGTGCCAGCAGTGATCTCCCGGGACAGGGAGTCGCAGATACGCAGTATTTT. This sequence encodes CASSDLPGQGVADTQYF.

This clonotype was seen only a few times. The J gene is TRBJ2-5, the V gene TRBV5-6; 7 bases map to TRBD1. Germline V gene lookup returns CDR1 SGHDT and CDR2 YYEEEE. There are 16 residues in the CDR3. V dropped 4 bases and J dropped 3; count of bases not matched to a gene: 12. The CDR3 DNA is TGTGCCAGCAGCCCTCCCGGGACAGAACCAAAAGAGACCCAGTACTTC. It specifies CASSPPGTEPKETQYF.

This clonotype has only a few counts. This CDR3 is CSARGTGDGTEAFF. The CDR3 DNA sequence: TGCAGTGCTAGAGGTACAGGGGATGGCACTGAAGCTTTCTTT. V is TRBV20-1 and J is TRBJ1-1; 7 bases map to TRBD1. The CDR3 has 14 amino acids. V dropped 1 base and J dropped 4; count of bases not matched to a gene: 6. CDR1 and CDR2 from the germline V gene are DFQATT and SNEGSKA (reference sequence).

The genes are TRBV5-1 and TRBJ1-1, with TRBD1 as a possible D gene (6 bases). Between the trimmed V and J ends, which lost 4 bases and 2 bases, there was a span of 12 bases. Germline CDR1 SGHRS, CDR2 YFSETQ. CDR3 length: 14 amino acids. The CDR3 bases are TGCGCCAGCAGCCCTGGGACACACAACACTGAAGCTTTCTTT. This encodes CASSPGTHNTEAFF.

This clonotype was seen a handful of times. V usage is TRBV2 and J usage is TRBJ1-2, with D unresolved. Germline assignment: CDR1 SNHLY and CDR2 FYNNEI. V lost 5 bases and J lost 1, with 8 bases in between. The CDR3 loop spans 13 amino acids. For the CDR3, the DNA is TGTGCCAGCAGTCAGCAGAATAACTATGGCTACACCTTC. This encodes CASSQQNNYGYTF.

This chain uses TRBV18 with TRBJ1-4; 7 bases are shared with TRBD1. Looked up from germline, CDR1 is KGHSH and CDR2 is LQKENI. CDR3 length: 13 residues. V shed 4 bases, J shed 8 bases, and the junction held 4 bases outside the gene matches. CDR3 region: CASSQTGPEKLFF. The CDR3 nucleotides are TGTGCCAGCTCACAGACAGGGCCCGAAAAACTGTTTTTT.

This clonotype was seen a handful of times. The V gene is TRBV12-3 or TRBV12-4, the J gene TRBJ1-3; TRBD1 agrees at 9 bases. The CDR3 spans 15 residues. Germline trimming cut 6 bases from V and 2 bases from J; bases unmatched to any gene: 5. CDR3 region: CASSQTGGPGNTIYF. In DNA form, the CDR3 reads TGTGCCAGCAGCCAGACAGGGGGTCCTGGAAACACCATATATTTT.

This clonotype was found a few times. The chain couples TRBV5-1 to TRBJ2-2; 11 nucleotides match TRBD2. The junction had 9 bases not matched to a gene; V was cut back by 6 bases and J by 5 bases. The germline V gene has CDR1 SGHRS and CDR2 YFSETQ. This CDR3 contains 16 residues. CDR3: CASKTQTSGGTGELFF. Here the CDR3 DNA reads TGCGCCAGCAAAACCCAAACTAGCGGGGGAACCGGGGAGCTGTTTTTT.

This clonotype has more than one count but fewer than ten. V and J are TRBV3-1 and TRBJ2-1; 9 nucleotides align to TRBD2. The J segment lost 6 bases and the V segment lost 5 bases, leaving 5 bases of the junction unmatched. CDR1 is LGHDT and CDR2 is YNNKEL in the germline V gene (reference sequence). The CDR3 extends over 14 amino acids. The CDR3 loop is CASSSGTSPNEQFF. The CDR3 region has the DNA TGTGCCAGCAGCTCTGGGACTAGCCCCAATGAGCAGTTCTTC.

The V call is TRBV5-1, the J call TRBJ2-3; 7 bases are a match to TRBD2. Germline V gene sequence: CDR1 SGHRS, CDR2 YFSETQ. The trim removed 6 bases at V and 4 bases at J, leaving 5 bases unmatched. This CDR3 has 13 amino acids. The CDR3, as DNA: TGCGCCAGCAATCAGCGGGGCTCAGATACGCAGTATTTT. Translation: CASNQRGSDTQYF.

The V and J genes are TRBV18 and TRBJ1-5; D call uncertain. The CDR3 extends over 14 amino acids. V lost 2 bases and J lost 3, with 8 bases in between. Germline CDR1 and CDR2: KGHSH and LQKENI. As DNA, the CDR3 is TGTGCCAGCTCACCAGCGGCAGACAATCAGCCCCAGCATTTT. Translated: CASSPAADNQPQHF.

The genes are TRBV27 and TRBJ2-7, with 9 bases aligning to TRBD1. The CDR3 is 17 amino acids. J gave up 3 bases and V 5 bases, and 14 bases lay outside the gene matches. Germline CDR1 is MNHEY and CDR2 is SMNVEV (reference sequence). Written as DNA, the CDR3 is TGTGCCAGCAGTGTCGGACAGGGGAGAGGGGTAAACTACGAGCAGTACTTC. Amino acids: CASSVGQGRGVNYEQYF.

This clonotype came up a few times. The chain carries TRBV7-9 and TRBJ2-5; 9 positions agree with TRBD1. The V gene end was trimmed by 5 bases and the J gene end by 2 bases; junction bases not matched to a gene: 6. Germline CDR1 SEHNR, CDR2 FQNEAQ (reference sequence). This CDR3 has 15 residues. The chain's CDR3 is CASSVVQGAQETQYF. In DNA form, the CDR3 reads TGTGCCAGCAGCGTCGTACAGGGGGCGCAAGAGACCCAGTACTTC. The full variable domain, in which reference TRBV7-9 and TRBJ2-5 provide the parts outside the CDR3, is DTGVSQNPRHKITKRGQNVTFRCDPISEHNRLYWYRQTLGQGPEFLTYFQNEAQLEKSRLLSDRFSAERPKGSFSTLEIQRTEQGDSAMYLCASSVVQGAQETQYFGPGTRLLVL.

This clonotype was picked up a small number of times. This chain connects TRBV12-3 or TRBV12-4 to TRBJ1-1; tentatively, D is TRBD1 (5 bases). V lost 6 bases and J lost 3, with 11 bases in between. CDR3 length equals 13 residues. CDR3 loop: CASSWDFDTEAFF. The CDR3 nucleotides are TGTGCCAGCAGCTGGGACTTCGACACTGAAGCTTTCTTT.

The chain employs TRBV6-1 and TRBJ1-2; TRBD1 is a possible D gene (6 bases). The V end was cut by 7 bases, the J end by 4 bases, with 13 bases between. The CDR3 loop spans 13 amino acids. Germline values: CDR1 MNHNS, CDR2 SASEGT. The DNA for the CDR3 is TGTGCCAGCACCCTTCAGGACAGCTATGGCTACACCTTC. Translating gives CASTLQDSYGYTF.

This clonotype was seen a few times. The chain links TRBV7-8 to TRBJ1-5; 8 nucleotides match TRBD1. CDR3 length: 14 amino acids. Unmatched junction bases numbered 2, after V lost 3 bases and J lost 4 bases. Germline values: CDR1 SGHVS, CDR2 FQNEAQ. CDR3 sequence (DNA): TGTGCCAGCAGCTTCGGACAGGGAAATCAGCCCCAGCATTTT. Translation: CASSFGQGNQPQHF.

In this sample, this clonotype turned up a few times. The chain is built from TRBV5-1 and TRBJ2-1; TRBD1 matches at 7 bases. The CDR3 is 17 residues long. Trimming cost V 0 bases and J 0 bases; bases outside gene matches: 6. CDR1 is SGHRS and CDR2 is YFSETQ in the germline V gene. CDR3 bases: TGCGCCAGCAGCTTGGGGAATACAGGGGTCTCCTACAATGAGCAGTTCTTC. It codes for CASSLGNTGVSYNEQFF.

The gene calls are TRBV29-1 and TRBJ1-2; perhaps TRBD1 as D (5 bases). The V and J ends lost 7 bases and 8 bases respectively, with 17 bases between them. CDR1 SQVTM and CDR2 ANQGSEA come from the germline V gene. There are 12 residues in the CDR3. The chain's CDR3 is CSARRDFGGYTF. The CDR3 bases are TGCAGCGCCCGAAGGGACTTCGGCGGCTACACCTTC.

In this sample, this clonotype turned up a few times. J is TRBJ2-5 and V is TRBV9; D not certain. The V gene lost 3 bases and the J gene lost 2 bases, with 14 bases spanning the gap. CDR3 length: 15 residues. Germline CDR1 is SGDLS and CDR2 is YYNGEE. The CDR3 is CASSANSGPQETQYF. The CDR3 coding sequence is TGTGCCAGCAGCGCCAACTCGGGCCCGCAAGAGACCCAGTACTTC.